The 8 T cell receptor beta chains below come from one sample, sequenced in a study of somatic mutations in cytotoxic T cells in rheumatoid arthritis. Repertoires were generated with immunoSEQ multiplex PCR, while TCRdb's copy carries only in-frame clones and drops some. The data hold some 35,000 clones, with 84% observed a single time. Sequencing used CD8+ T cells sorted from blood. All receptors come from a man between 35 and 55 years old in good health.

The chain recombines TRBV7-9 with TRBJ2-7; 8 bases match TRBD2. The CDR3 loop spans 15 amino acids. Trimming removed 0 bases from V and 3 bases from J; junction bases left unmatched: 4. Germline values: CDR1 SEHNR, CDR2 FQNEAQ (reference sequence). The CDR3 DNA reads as TGTGCCAGCAGCTTAGCTCCGGCGGGAGGCTACGAGCAGTACTTC. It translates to CASSLAPAGGYEQYF.

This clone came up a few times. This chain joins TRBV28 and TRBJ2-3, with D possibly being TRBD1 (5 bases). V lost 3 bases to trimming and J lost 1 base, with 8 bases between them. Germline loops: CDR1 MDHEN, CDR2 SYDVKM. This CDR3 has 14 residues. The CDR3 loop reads CASSFLQGTDTQYF. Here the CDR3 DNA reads TGTGCCAGCAGTTTTTTACAGGGCACAGATACGCAGTATTTT.

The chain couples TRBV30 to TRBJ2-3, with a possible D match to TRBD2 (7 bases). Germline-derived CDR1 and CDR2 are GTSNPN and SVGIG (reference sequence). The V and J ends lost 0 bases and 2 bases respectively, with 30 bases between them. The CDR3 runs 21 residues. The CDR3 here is CAWSVRSQGLRANLFTDTQYF. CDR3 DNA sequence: TGTGCCTGGAGTGTAAGGTCACAGGGACTACGCGCCAACCTCTTCACAGATACGCAGTATTTT.

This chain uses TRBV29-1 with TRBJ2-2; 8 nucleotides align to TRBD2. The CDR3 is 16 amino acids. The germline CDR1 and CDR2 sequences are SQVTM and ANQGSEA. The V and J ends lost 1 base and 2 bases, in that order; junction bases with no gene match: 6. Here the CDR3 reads CSVEGGGRYNTGELFF. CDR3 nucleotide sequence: TGCAGCGTTGAAGGGGGCGGGAGGTACAACACCGGGGAGCTGTTTTTT.

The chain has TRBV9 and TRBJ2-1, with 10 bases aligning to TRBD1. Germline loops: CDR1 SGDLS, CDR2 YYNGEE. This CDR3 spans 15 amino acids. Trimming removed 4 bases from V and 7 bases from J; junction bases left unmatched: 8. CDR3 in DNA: TGTGCCAGCAGCCGTAGGGGGACAGGGGAAAATGAGCAGTTCTTC. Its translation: CASSRRGTGENEQFF. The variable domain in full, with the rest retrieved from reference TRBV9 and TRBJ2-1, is DSGVTQTPKHLITATGQRVTLRCSPRSGDLSVYWYQQSLDQGLQFLIQYYNGEERAKGNILERFSAQQFPDLHSELNLSSLELGDSALYFCASSRRGTGENEQFFGPGTRLTVL.

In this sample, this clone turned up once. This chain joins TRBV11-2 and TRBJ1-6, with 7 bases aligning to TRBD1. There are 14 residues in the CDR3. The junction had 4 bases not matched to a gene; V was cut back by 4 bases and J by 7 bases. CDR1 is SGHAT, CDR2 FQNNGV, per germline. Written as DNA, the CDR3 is TGTGCCAGCAGCTCCAGGGGGAACAATTCACCCCTCCACTTT. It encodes CASSSRGNNSPLHF.

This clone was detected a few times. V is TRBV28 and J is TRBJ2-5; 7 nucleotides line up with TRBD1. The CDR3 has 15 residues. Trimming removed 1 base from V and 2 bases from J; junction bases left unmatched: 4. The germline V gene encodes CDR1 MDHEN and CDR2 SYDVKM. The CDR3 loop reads CASSLFGTAQETQYF. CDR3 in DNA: TGTGCCAGCAGTTTATTCGGGACAGCTCAAGAGACCCAGTACTTC.

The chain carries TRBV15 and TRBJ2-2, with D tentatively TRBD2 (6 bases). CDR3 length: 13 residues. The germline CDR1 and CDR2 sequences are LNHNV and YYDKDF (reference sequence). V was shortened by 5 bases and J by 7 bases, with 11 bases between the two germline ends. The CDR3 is CATSGTGVGELFF. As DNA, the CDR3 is TGTGCCACCAGCGGGACGGGGGTCGGGGAGCTGTTTTTT.